What follows is one T cell receptor (beta chain) and its context. The antigen is undetermined. This sample is part of a study of T-cell memory formation after mild COVID-19. In the study overall: TCR clusters mostly belonged to single donors. Overall study results and limits: The CD4+ clones that contracted clustered mainly within CM and EM, and the CD8+ clones concentrated in EMRA. The appearance of some responding clones in pre-infection memory suggested that cross-reactive memory joined. Later expanders leaned toward CD4+, whereas clones contracting from day 15 to 85 were balanced CD4/CD8.

Via MiXCR, TCRdb re-called the 5' RACE reads, giving one row per CDR3 protein. The sample comprises about 260,000 distinct CDR3 sequences, roughly 17% of which are singletons, and 22% rests with the top ten. CDR3 size: 16 residues. Germline CDR1 is SNHLY and CDR2 is FYNNEI. V shed 2 bases, J shed 1 base, and the junction held 4 bases outside the gene matches. Sequencing used PBMCs or a T cell subset sorted from them (not recorded which). This sequence was found in a man younger than 35 who had mild COVID-19 (a few samples of this study predate the infection). Cell type and time point are not known. The chain has TRBV2 and TRBJ2-2, with 7 bases aligning to TRBD2. For the CDR3, the DNA is TGTGCCAGCAGTGAAATGTCTAGCGGGAACACCGGGGAGCTGTTTTTT. Amino acids: CASSEMSSGNTGELFF.